The 26 T cell receptor beta chains in this list originate from one sample, sequenced in a study of graft-versus-host responses after intestinal transplantation. Some 200,000 CFSE-labeled responder cells were plated with some 200,000 irradiated, violet-dye-labeled stimulator cells. Generated by immunoSEQ multiplex PCR, the TCRdb table keeps only in-frame clones and is missing some. This table holds 8,000 to 10,000 clones, about 30% found once. This specimen was alloreactive CD8+ T cells from a mixed lymphocyte reaction culture, taken before intestinal transplant. Specified subset: CFSE-low proliferating T cells sorted from approximately 6-day pre-transplant mixed lymphocyte reaction (GvH or HvG direction). These receptors were taken from a human patient who received an intestinal transplant.

The chain is built from TRBV29-1 and TRBJ2-2, with D perhaps matching TRBD1 (5 bases). In germline, CDR1 is SQVTM, CDR2 ANQGSEA. Trimming left V 6 bases short and J 5 bases short, with 10 bases between. This CDR3 has 12 residues. The CDR3 reads CSVVGATGELFF. The CDR3 DNA is TGCAGCGTGGTAGGGGCAACCGGGGAGCTGTTTTTT.

This clone counts as medium-sized. The gene calls are TRBV19 and TRBJ2-1, with 15 nucleotides matching TRBD2. Germline loops: CDR1 LNHDA, CDR2 SQIVND (reference sequence). CDR3 length equals 15 residues. V lost 7 bases and J lost 6; bases outside the gene matches: 4. CDR3 region: CASTVGLAGGNEQFF. The CDR3 DNA sequence: TGTGCCAGTACCGTGGGACTAGCGGGGGGCAATGAGCAGTTCTTC.

This chain uses TRBV27 with TRBJ2-7; D possibly corresponds to TRBD1 (5 bases). In germline, CDR1 is MNHEY, CDR2 SMNVEV (reference sequence). V dropped 2 bases and J dropped 3 bases, with 8 bases sitting between them. The CDR3 covers 13 residues. In DNA, the CDR3 is TGTGCCAGCAGTTTACAGGGCAACTACGAGCAGTACTTC. Its translation: CASSLQGNYEQYF.

This clone was seen a few times. This chain links TRBV4-1 with TRBJ1-4, with 7 bases identical to TRBD1. The V gene's germline CDR1 is MGHRA and CDR2 YSYEKL. The CDR3 totals 14 residues. Trimming at V came to 4 bases and at J to 3 bases, leaving 2 bases not matched to a gene. Here the CDR3 DNA reads TGCGCCAGCAGCCTCCAGGGGGCTAATGAAAAACTGTTTTTT. Encoded protein: CASSLQGANEKLFF.

V gene TRBV7-9 combines with J gene TRBJ1-1; a possible D gene is TRBD1 (5 bases). Trimming pared 5 bases from V and 4 bases from J, leaving 11 bases between. The CDR3 covers 13 residues. In germline, CDR1 is SEHNR, CDR2 FQNEAQ (reference sequence). CDR3 amino acids: CASSPLGGTEAFF. The CDR3 DNA reads as TGTGCCAGCAGCCCACTCGGGGGCACTGAAGCTTTCTTT.

This clone was recorded at least ten times. The CDR3 DNA follows: TGCAGCGTTGTTACGGGGTACACTGAAGCTTTCTTT. Translation gives CSVVTGYTEAFF. The chain joins TRBV29-1 to TRBJ1-1; no reliable D call. Between the trimmed V and J ends, which lost 4 bases and 3 bases, there was a span of 9 bases. Germline loops: CDR1 SQVTM, CDR2 ANQGSEA. The CDR3 spans 12 residues.

Only one count was recorded for this clone. The rearrangement joins TRBV6-6 to TRBJ2-7; D uncertain. The germline gives CDR1 MNHNY, CDR2 SVGAGI (reference sequence). This CDR3 is 14 amino acids long. Trimming stripped 6 bases from V and 3 bases from J, with 15 bases between. CDR3 nucleotide sequence: TGTGCCAGCAGCCCTCGAGGCCGCGGCTACGAGCAGTACTTC. Protein product: CASSPRGRGYEQYF.

The chain joins TRBV7-9 to TRBJ2-1, with 14 nucleotides matching TRBD2. This CDR3 is built from 17 residues. V shed 3 bases and J 5 bases; nucleotides not matched to a gene: 6. In germline, CDR1 is SEHNR, CDR2 FQNEAQ (reference sequence). The CDR3 here is CASSLLATSGGDNEQFF. The CDR3 DNA follows: TGTGCCAGCAGCTTGCTCGCGACTAGCGGGGGGGACAATGAGCAGTTCTTC.

This chain joins TRBV27 and TRBJ2-1; 11 positions match TRBD1. The germline V gene has CDR1 MNHEY and CDR2 SMNVEV (reference sequence). The V gene end was trimmed by 4 bases and the J gene end by 8 bases; junction bases not matched to a gene: 10. The CDR3 is 16 amino acids. CDR3 DNA sequence: TGTGCCAGCAGTTATCTCCGGGACAGGGGGTGGGATGAGCAGTTCTTC. Translated, it gives CASSYLRDRGWDEQFF.

The V gene is TRBV13, the J gene TRBJ2-7; tentatively, D is TRBD2 (6 bases). CDR1 is PRHDT, CDR2 FYEKMQ, per germline (reference sequence). Deletions cut 2 bases from V and 0 bases from J, with 14 bases between. The CDR3 has 16 residues. In DNA, the CDR3 is TGTGCCAGCAGCTTACATCGGGACGGGAGCTCCTACGAGCAGTACTTC. It codes for CASSLHRDGSSYEQYF.

This chain links TRBV6-6 with TRBJ2-2, with 7 bases identical to TRBD2. The germline CDR1 and CDR2 sequences are MNHNY and SVGAGI (reference sequence). V trimming: 5 bases; J trimming: 6 bases; junction bases outside the gene matches: 9. This CDR3 is built from 15 residues. The DNA for the CDR3 is TGTGCCAGCAGTCCCTTGGCGGGGGACTCCGGGGAGCTGTTTTTT. Translating it yields CASSPLAGDSGELFF.

The chain carries TRBV10-3 and TRBJ2-7; 7 bases are shared with TRBD1. The CDR3 contains 14 residues. J was trimmed by 1 base and V by 4 bases; bases with no gene match: 4. Germline loops: CDR1 ENHRY, CDR2 SYGVKD. DNA of the CDR3: TGTGCCATCAGTGGGCAGGGGGAATCCTACGAGCAGTACTTC. This sequence encodes CAISGQGESYEQYF.

This clone is deemed medium-sized. This chain uses TRBV29-1 with TRBJ2-1; 12 nucleotides line up with TRBD1. The V gene end was trimmed by 5 bases and the J gene end by 14 bases; junction bases not matched to a gene: 13. This CDR3 is 14 amino acids long. Germline CDR1 SQVTM, CDR2 ANQGSEA. CDR3 sequence reads: CSVLEGQGAPGEFF. CDR3 nucleotides: TGCAGCGTTTTGGAGGGACAGGGGGCCCCAGGCGAGTTCTTC.

This clone appeared a few times. V and J are TRBV13 and TRBJ2-1, with a tentative D call TRBD2 (6 bases). Deletions cut 2 bases from V and 9 bases from J, with 11 bases between. This CDR3 is 13 amino acids long. CDR1 is PRHDT, CDR2 FYEKMQ, per germline (reference sequence). CDR3: CASSLRGGTEQFF. The CDR3 DNA is TGTGCCAGCAGCTTACGCGGCGGGACTGAGCAGTTCTTC.

This clone was observed a handful of times. The chain recombines TRBV4-1 with TRBJ1-1, with 8 bases fitting TRBD1. The CDR3 extends over 15 amino acids. CDR1 and CDR2 from the germline V gene are MGHRA and YSYEKL. V dropped 3 bases and J dropped 5; count of bases not matched to a gene: 8. The CDR3 here is CASSHLGQGGTEAFF. Here the CDR3 DNA reads TGCGCCAGCAGCCACCTCGGACAGGGAGGAACTGAAGCTTTCTTT.

This clone was seen more than once but under ten times. At one boundary the junction diverges from the germline segment, which might be a read error. The V call is TRBV4-1, the J call TRBJ1-5; D gene uncertain. Germline-derived CDR1 and CDR2 are MGHRA and YSYEKL. This CDR3 is built from 16 residues. The CDR3 reads CASSQEWLNSNQPQHF. The CDR3 DNA reads as TGTGCCAGCAGCCAAGAATGGCTCAATAGCAATCAGCCCCAGCATTTT.

This clone is medium-sized (0.01 to 0.1%) within its sample. The chain employs TRBV19 and TRBJ1-1; 7 nucleotides agree with TRBD1. CDR3 length: 14 residues. V lost 6 bases and J lost 0; bases outside the gene matches: 4. Germline CDR1 reads LNHDA; CDR2 reads SQIVND (reference sequence). The CDR3 DNA follows: TGTGCCAGTAGCACGACAGGGTTGAACACTGAAGCTTTCTTT. Its translation is CASSTTGLNTEAFF.

The genes are TRBV7-9 and TRBJ2-1; TRBD1 is a possible D gene (6 bases). Per germline, CDR1 SEHNR and CDR2 FQNEAQ (reference sequence). Trimming stripped 5 bases from V and 4 bases from J, with 12 bases between. This CDR3 has 14 amino acids. CDR3 sequence (DNA): TGTGCCAGCAGCGCCGGGACATTTTACAATGAGCAGTTCTTC. Its translation is CASSAGTFYNEQFF.

This chain links TRBV7-3 with TRBJ2-1, with 11 nucleotides matching TRBD2. The germline V gene encodes CDR1 SGHTA and CDR2 FQGTGA. V lost 7 bases and J lost 10; bases outside the gene matches: 9. This CDR3 has 14 residues. The CDR3 coding sequence is TGTGCCAGCAAGGAGACTAGCGGGATGGGGGAGCAGTTCTTC. Protein sequence: CASKETSGMGEQFF. Full variable domain (rest looked up from reference TRBV7-3 and TRBJ2-1): GAGVSQTPSNKVTEKGKYVELRCDPISGHTALYWYRQSLGQGPEFLIYFQGTGAADDSGLPNDRFFAVRPEGSVSTLKIQRTERGDSAVYLCASKETSGMGEQFFGPGTRLTVL.

The J gene is TRBJ2-3, the V gene TRBV10-1, with unresolved D. V was shortened by 3 bases and J by 4 bases, with 5 bases between the two germline ends. The CDR3 totals 12 residues. Per the germline V gene, CDR1 is WNHNN and CDR2 is SYGVQD (reference sequence). CDR3 residues: CASSDGADTQYF. CDR3 sequence (DNA): TGCGCCAGCAGTGATGGAGCAGATACGCAGTATTTT.

This clone was observed a handful of times. The chain links TRBV19 to TRBJ2-1; the match to TRBD2 covers 11 bases. Germline trimming cut 2 bases from V and 4 bases from J; bases unmatched to any gene: 7. This CDR3 region has 17 residues. The germline V gene encodes CDR1 LNHDA and CDR2 SQIVND (reference sequence). This chain's CDR3 is CASSINSGGAGYNEQFF. The DNA of the CDR3 is TGTGCCAGTAGTATAAATAGCGGGGGGGCCGGATACAATGAGCAGTTCTTC. The whole variable domain, remainder taken from reference TRBV19 and TRBJ2-1, is DGGITQSPKYLFRKEGQNVTLSCEQNLNHDAMYWYRQDPGQGLRLIYYSQIVNDFQKGDIAEGYSVSREKKESFPLTVTSAQKNPTAFYLCASSINSGGAGYNEQFFGPGTRLTVL.

V usage is TRBV6-1 and J usage is TRBJ2-7, with D perhaps TRBD2 (5 bases). The CDR3 sequence is 14 residues long. Trimming pared 0 bases from V and 1 base from J, leaving 7 bases between. Germline-derived CDR1 and CDR2 are MNHNS and SASEGT. The CDR3 spells CASSEASGSYEQYF. CDR3 DNA sequence: TGTGCCAGCAGTGAAGCCTCGGGGTCCTACGAGCAGTACTTC.

This clone is termed medium-sized. CDR3 sequence: CASSSGLRTEAFF. CDR3 DNA sequence: TGTGCCAGCAGTTCGGGGTTGAGGACTGAAGCTTTCTTT. The chain joins TRBV27 to TRBJ1-1, with D unclear. The germline CDR1 and CDR2 sequences are MNHEY and SMNVEV (reference sequence). Trimming pared 4 bases from V and 5 bases from J, leaving 11 bases between. The CDR3 has 13 residues.

J is TRBJ2-1 and V is TRBV21-1; the table's D call of TRBD2 was not tested on the DNA. TRBV21-1 is given as a pseudogene. This CDR3 spans 17 amino acids. The DNA for the CDR3 is TGTGCCAGCAGCAAAGATCGGACTGGCACTATAAACAATGAGCAGTTCTTC. Protein: CASSKDRTGTINNEQFF.

This chain uses TRBV4-1 with TRBJ2-5; tentatively, D is TRBD2 (6 bases). The V end was cut by 2 bases, the J end by 7 bases, with 14 bases between. The germline V gene has CDR1 MGHRA and CDR2 YSYEKL. The CDR3 is 14 amino acids. This CDR3 is CASSQLGLAGTQYF. For the CDR3, the DNA is TGCGCCAGCAGCCAACTGGGACTGGCAGGGACCCAGTACTTC.

This chain connects TRBV13 to TRBJ2-5, with 12 bases that match TRBD2. The trim removed 5 bases at V and 3 bases at J, leaving 4 bases unmatched. This CDR3 spans 15 amino acids. CDR1 and CDR2 from the germline V gene are PRHDT and FYEKMQ (reference sequence). CDR3 protein: CASSTRTSGEETQYF. CDR3 DNA: TGTGCCAGCAGCACCCGGACTAGCGGGGAAGAGACCCAGTACTTC.